Each of the 21 T cell receptor beta chains below was sequenced from the same sample in a study of graft-versus-host responses after intestinal transplantation. The table came from immunoSEQ multiplex PCR; TCRdb's copy has only in-frame clones and leaves some out. The profile shows some 100,000 clones, 85% to 95% of them singletons. The antigens of these receptors remain unknown. The sequenced sample was unstimulated CD8+ T cells sorted from spleen or lymph node cells, obtained before transplant. The receptor source for this set is a human donor who was the organ donor for an intestinal transplant.

V is TRBV30 and J is TRBJ1-1; no reliable D call. The germline V gene has CDR1 GTSNPN and CDR2 SVGIG (reference sequence). The CDR3 is made up of 14 amino acids. V dropped 3 bases and J dropped 1 base, with 12 bases sitting between them. CDR3 sequence: CAWRLFYGNTEAFF. The CDR3 coding sequence is TGTGCCTGGAGACTCTTTTACGGGAACACTGAAGCTTTCTTT.

This chain uses TRBV15 with TRBJ2-1, with a weak D call TRBD2 (6 bases). Germline lookup yields CDR1 LNHNV and CDR2 YYDKDF (reference sequence). V lost 0 bases and J lost 5, with 11 bases in between. The CDR3 sequence is 15 residues long. The CDR3 coding sequence is TGTGCCACCAGCAGAGAGGGACTGGAGGACAATGAGCAGTTCTTC. Amino acids: CATSREGLEDNEQFF.

The chain has TRBV9 and TRBJ2-1; D unresolved. V dropped 3 bases and J dropped 15 bases, with 19 bases sitting between them. This CDR3 contains 13 residues. CDR1 and CDR2 (germline): SGDLS, YYNGEE. This chain's CDR3 is CASSAPPGPDRFF. For the CDR3, the DNA is TGTGCCAGCAGCGCCCCGCCGGGTCCAGACCGGTTCTTC.

The chain couples TRBV19 to TRBJ2-1; TRBD2 agrees at 8 bases. V lost 6 bases and J lost 7; bases outside the gene matches: 11. CDR1 LNHDA and CDR2 SQIVND come from the germline V gene (reference sequence). The CDR3 spans 15 residues. In DNA form, the CDR3 reads TGTGCCAGTAGCCGAGCGGGAGCGGAGGATAATGAGCAGTTCTTC. As protein: CASSRAGAEDNEQFF.

This rearrangement joins TRBV28 to TRBJ2-1; 12 nucleotides match TRBD2. From germline, CDR1 is MDHEN and CDR2 SYDVKM. V shed 9 bases and J 4 bases; nucleotides not matched to a gene: 1. CDR3 length equals 13 residues. CDR3 sequence (DNA): TGTGCCAGTGGACTAGCGGGATACAATGAGCAGTTCTTC. Amino acids: CASGLAGYNEQFF.

The chain links TRBV6-1 to TRBJ2-2, with D possibly matching TRBD2 (5 bases). Between the trimmed V and J ends, which lost 3 bases and 8 bases, there was a span of 13 bases. The CDR3 length is 14 residues. Looked up from germline, CDR1 is MNHNS and CDR2 is SASEGT. The CDR3 loop reads CASSETIVAGELFF. DNA of the CDR3: TGTGCCAGCAGTGAGACTATAGTGGCTGGGGAGCTGTTTTTT.

The chain links TRBV5-4 to TRBJ1-2; D may be TRBD1 (6 bases). CDR1 is SGHNT, CDR2 YYREEE, per germline (reference sequence). The CDR3 spans 15 residues. V was shortened by 6 bases and J by 2 bases, with 17 bases between the two germline ends. CDR3 DNA sequence: TGTGCCAGCACCTCAGCCCAGGACAGAAACTATGGCTACACCTTC. The encoded protein is CASTSAQDRNYGYTF.

V gene TRBV27 combines with J gene TRBJ2-1; D not resolved. Deletions cut 5 bases from V and 7 bases from J, with 15 bases between. This CDR3 comprises 14 residues. CDR1 is MNHEY and CDR2 is SMNVEV in the germline V gene (reference sequence). CDR3 loop: CASSLRTTVNEQFF. The CDR3 region has the DNA TGTGCCAGCAGTCTTCGTACTACCGTGAATGAGCAGTTCTTC.

V is TRBV25-1 and J is TRBJ1-1; D unclear. There are 12 residues in the CDR3. V was pared by 6 bases and J by 5 bases, with 10 bases between. CDR1 and CDR2 from the germline V gene are MGHDK and SYGVNS. The CDR3 loop is CASSIGGTEAFF. Here the CDR3 DNA reads TGTGCCAGCAGCATAGGAGGGACTGAAGCTTTCTTT.

The rearrangement uses TRBV14 and TRBJ1-2; TRBD1 might be the D (5 bases). Trimming stripped 1 base from V and 11 bases from J, with 14 bases between. The CDR3 covers 13 residues. CDR1 and CDR2 from the germline V gene are SGHDN and FVKESK. The CDR3: CASSQGLQGRYTF. DNA of the CDR3: TGTGCCAGCAGCCAAGGTCTCCAGGGCCGTTACACCTTC. The full variable domain, with the rest looked up from reference TRBV14 and TRBJ1-2, is EAGVTQFPSHSVIEKGQTVTLRCDPISGHDNLYWYRRVMGKEIKFLLHFVKESKQDESGMPNNRFLAERTGGTYSTLKVQPAELEDSGVYFCASSQGLQGRYTFGSGTRLTVV.

This chain joins TRBV27 and TRBJ2-7; D is possibly TRBD2 (5 bases). This CDR3 is 13 amino acids long. Trimming cost V 2 bases and J 5 bases, with 10 bases left between them. Per the germline V gene, CDR1 is MNHEY and CDR2 is SMNVEV (reference sequence). The CDR3: CASSLAGVHEQYF. CDR3 bases: TGTGCCAGCAGTTTAGCCGGGGTCCACGAGCAGTACTTC.

The gene calls are TRBV4-1 and TRBJ2-3; TRBD2 matches 7 bases. V trimming: 2 bases; J trimming: 2 bases; junction bases outside the gene matches: 7. The CDR3 totals 16 residues. Germline assignment: CDR1 MGHRA and CDR2 YSYEKL. CDR3 in amino acids: CASSQSPREVTDTQYF. CDR3 nucleotide sequence: TGCGCCAGCAGCCAATCCCCCCGGGAGGTCACAGATACGCAGTATTTT.

This clone was observed a few times. The chain recombines TRBV5-1 with TRBJ2-7; TRBD1 aligns across 9 bases. Trimming at V came to 2 bases and at J to 3 bases, leaving 3 bases not matched to a gene. This CDR3 has 14 amino acids. Germline V gene sequence: CDR1 SGHRS, CDR2 YFSETQ. The CDR3 bases are TGCGCCAGCAGCTTCGGGACAGGGAACTACGAGCAGTACTTC. Residues: CASSFGTGNYEQYF.

The chain has TRBV27 and TRBJ2-1; TRBD1 matches at 12 bases. Trimming removed 7 bases from V and 8 bases from J; junction bases left unmatched: 18. This CDR3 is built from 18 residues. Germline V gene data show CDR1 as MNHEY and CDR2 as SMNVEV (reference sequence). This CDR3 reads CASMFLGGWDRGRDEQFF. CDR3 sequence (DNA): TGTGCCAGCATGTTTCTGGGGGGATGGGACAGGGGGCGGGATGAGCAGTTCTTC.

The chain recombines TRBV28 with TRBJ2-1, with D possibly TRBD2 on 6 matching bases. This CDR3 has 16 residues. V was clipped by 3 bases and J by 4 bases, with 16 bases between them. CDR1 MDHEN and CDR2 SYDVKM come from the germline V gene. This chain's CDR3 is CASSFWWEALYNEQFF. CDR3 nucleotides: TGTGCCAGCAGTTTCTGGTGGGAGGCCTTATACAATGAGCAGTTCTTC.

The chain links TRBV5-1 to TRBJ2-1; D gene ambiguous. Germline V CDR1 and CDR2: SGHRS, YFSETQ. The V end lost 4 bases, the J end lost 0 bases, and 8 bases lay between the germline ends. The CDR3 length is 14 residues. The DNA for the CDR3 is TGCGCCAGCAGCATTGGCTTCTCCTACAATGAGCAGTTCTTC. Its translation is CASSIGFSYNEQFF.

The gene calls are TRBV4-1 and TRBJ2-6, with TRBD1 matching 9 bases. J gave up 0 bases and V 6 bases, and 12 bases lay outside the gene matches. This CDR3 has 19 residues. The germline V gene has CDR1 MGHRA and CDR2 YSYEKL. The CDR3 region is CASSQRRGTGLSGANVLTF. DNA for the CDR3: TGCGCCAGCAGTCAAAGGAGAGGGACAGGGCTCTCTGGGGCCAACGTCCTGACTTTC.

The V call is TRBV27, the J call TRBJ2-3, with D possibly being TRBD2 (5 bases). With 6 bases removed from V and 3 bases from J, the gap between germline ends came to 16 bases. Germline assignment: CDR1 MNHEY and CDR2 SMNVEV (reference sequence). There are 15 residues in the CDR3. The CDR3 DNA sequence: TGTGCCAGCAGACTAAGCCCGGGGTTGACAGATACGCAGTATTTT. Translating it yields CASRLSPGLTDTQYF.

This clone has a single count. The rearrangement joins TRBV7-9 to TRBJ1-4; possibly TRBD1 for D (6 bases). The CDR3 covers 16 residues. Germline CDR1 and CDR2: SEHNR and FQNEAQ (reference sequence). Deletions cut 6 bases from V and 3 bases from J, with 17 bases between. The CDR3 sequence is CASRETTGPANEKLFF. The DNA for the CDR3 is TGTGCCAGCAGGGAAACAACAGGGCCAGCTAATGAAAAACTGTTTTTT.

The chain has TRBV10-3 and TRBJ2-1; 11 bases line up with TRBD1. CDR3 length equals 14 residues. Germline values: CDR1 ENHRY, CDR2 SYGVKD. The trim removed 6 bases at V and 7 bases at J, leaving 5 bases unmatched. In DNA, the CDR3 is TGTGCCATCAGCCCGGGGACAGGGGGGAATGAGCAGTTCTTC. As protein: CAISPGTGGNEQFF.

For this clone: Its ends do not fully match the called genes, so a read error is possible. This rearrangement joins TRBV7-6 to TRBJ1-2; 8 nucleotides agree with TRBD1. Per the germline V gene, CDR1 is SGHVS and CDR2 is FNYEAQ. The CDR3 is 17 amino acids. The CDR3 spells CASSEADRDKHLYGCTF. The CDR3 bases are TGTGCCAGCAGCGAGGCGGACAGGGACAAGCACCTATATGGCTGCACCTTC. The whole variable domain, remainder taken from reference TRBV7-6 and TRBJ1-2, is GAGVSQSPRYKVTKRGQDVALRCDPISGHVSLYWYRQALGQGPEFLTYFNYEAQQDKSGLPNDRFSAERPEGSISTLTIQRTEQRDSAMYRCASSEADRDKHLYGCTFGSGTRLTVV.